This T cell receptor (beta chain) was retrieved from a study of T cell changes during pregnancy in multiple sclerosis. Trimming stripped 4 bases from V and 0 bases from J, with 23 bases between. The CDR3 runs 20 residues. Clones were sequenced by immunoSEQ multiplex PCR, and TCRdb holds only the in-frame ones, with some missing. The repertoire has tens of thousands of clones, about 90% of them found once; the top ten carry 1.4%. The sequences come from peripheral blood, collected before pregnancy. This chain uses TRBV5-3 with TRBJ1-6; tentative D call: TRBD1 (6 bases). TRBV5-3 is an open reading frame, and its role is uncertain. The receptor was isolated from a female donor with multiple sclerosis, enrolled in a pregnancy study. The CDR3 nucleotides read TGTGCCAGAAGCGAAAGCGGACAGACCAACCAAAGCTCCTATAATTCACCCCTCCACTTT. It encodes CARSESGQTNQSSYNSPLHF.